This passage covers 10 T cell receptor beta chains from one sample sequenced in a study of beta chain features in type 1 diabetes. The investigators reverse transcribed all of the isolated RNA, so they sequenced expressed TCRB transcripts. The assay was immunoSEQ multiplex PCR, and TCRdb's table has in-frame clones only and misses some. Of around 500,000 clones listed, around 10% are singletons. The sample consisted of naive CD4+ T cells from blood. The receptors originated from a woman younger than 30 in good health.

The chain combines TRBV7-6 with TRBJ2-1; D gene uncertain. Germline loops: CDR1 SGHVS, CDR2 FNYEAQ. This CDR3 spans 13 amino acids. Deletions cut 4 bases from V and 10 bases from J, with 14 bases between. CDR3 amino acids: CASSSYDAREQFF. CDR3 coding DNA: TGTGCCAGCAGCTCGTATGACGCCAGGGAGCAGTTCTTC.

The chain combines TRBV5-4 with TRBJ1-2; perhaps TRBD1 as D (6 bases). Germline CDR1 reads SGHNT; CDR2 reads YYREEE (reference sequence). V gave up 4 bases and J gave up 2 bases, with 9 bases separating them. CDR3 length: 13 amino acids. CDR3 nucleotide sequence: TGTGCCAGCAGCCGGCAGGGGAACTATGGCTACACCTTC. It translates to CASSRQGNYGYTF.

The rearrangement uses TRBV5-1 and TRBJ2-3; a possible D gene is TRBD2 (5 bases). V lost 4 bases to trimming and J lost 2 bases, with 14 bases between them. CDR1 is SGHRS, CDR2 YFSETQ, per germline. This CDR3 is 15 amino acids long. The CDR3 sequence is CASSRTSPATDTQYF. In DNA, the CDR3 is TGCGCCAGCAGCCGGACTTCGCCAGCCACAGATACGCAGTATTTT. The full variable domain, its missing parts supplied by reference TRBV5-1 and TRBJ2-3, is KAGVTQTPRYLIKTRGQQVTLSCSPISGHRSVSWYQQTPGQGLQFLFEYFSETQRNKGNFPGRFSGRQFSNSRSEMNVSTLELGDSALYLCASSRTSPATDTQYFGPGTRLTVL.

To note about this clone: Other DNA variants within this sample encode the same CDR3. The rearrangement links TRBV9 to TRBJ2-7; D unresolved. V lost 0 bases and J 0 bases, leaving 7 bases between the germline ends. Germline V gene data show CDR1 as SGDLS and CDR2 as YYNGEE. The CDR3 is made up of 14 amino acids. The CDR3 spells CASSVVGSSYEQYF. The CDR3 nucleotides read TGTGCCAGCAGCGTAGTAGGCAGCTCCTACGAGCAGTACTTC.

This clone was observed a single time. V is TRBV9 and J is TRBJ1-3, with TRBD1 identical over 7 bases. The CDR3 is 14 amino acids. The V gene end was trimmed by 5 bases and the J gene end by 4 bases; junction bases not matched to a gene: 6. Germline V CDR1 and CDR2: SGDLS, YYNGEE. The CDR3 spells CASSSDRAGNTIYF. CDR3 nucleotides: TGTGCCAGCAGTTCAGACAGGGCGGGAAACACCATATATTTT.

This clone has a handful of counts. The chain couples TRBV4-1 to TRBJ1-1; D not certain. CDR3 size: 14 residues. Germline V gives CDR1 MGHRA, CDR2 YSYEKL. With 3 bases removed from V and 0 bases from J, the gap between germline ends came to 8 bases. The DNA of the CDR3 is TGCGCCAGCAGCCACCTGGGGATGAACACTGAAGCTTTCTTT. Protein: CASSHLGMNTEAFF.

This clone was recorded a few times. The chain joins TRBV7-3 to TRBJ1-4; D might be TRBD1 (6 bases). The CDR3 length is 14 residues. Germline CDR1 is SGHTA and CDR2 is FQGTGA. V lost 6 bases to trimming and J lost 7 bases, with 15 bases between them. CDR3 in amino acids: CASRHAQGSEKLFF. The CDR3 nucleotides read TGTGCCAGCAGACACGCACAGGGAAGTGAAAAACTGTTTTTT. Looking up the rest from reference TRBV7-3 and TRBJ1-4 gives the full variable domain: GAGVSQTPSNKVTEKGKYVELRCDPISGHTALYWYRQSLGQGPEFLIYFQGTGAADDSGLPNDRFFAVRPEGSVSTLKIQRTERGDSAVYLCASRHAQGSEKLFFGSGTQLSVL.

The chain links TRBV6-5 to TRBJ1-1; D gene ambiguous. The CDR3 has 13 residues. Looked up from germline, CDR1 is MNHEY and CDR2 is SVGAGI. The V end lost 2 bases, the J end lost 0 bases, and 4 bases lay between the germline ends. This chain's CDR3 is CASSYEVNTEAFF. CDR3 DNA sequence: TGTGCCAGCAGTTACGAGGTGAACACTGAAGCTTTCTTT.

CDR3 region: CASSPLALIAGVDTQYF. The DNA for the CDR3 is TGTGCCAGCAGCCCATTGGCGCTTATAGCGGGAGTGGATACGCAGTATTTT. This chain uses TRBV7-2 with TRBJ2-3; 9 bases fit TRBD2. The germline V gene encodes CDR1 SGHTA and CDR2 FQGNSA. V shed 5 bases, J shed 6 bases, and the junction held 15 bases outside the gene matches. This CDR3 spans 17 amino acids.

A few counts support this clone. This could be a read error, since a much larger clone is one nucleotide away. The same CDR3 can be traced to other DNA sequences in this sample. The gene calls are TRBV27 and TRBJ2-6; D not certain. The CDR3 has 13 residues. V was pared by 3 bases and J by 1 base, with 1 base between. The germline V gene has CDR1 MNHEY and CDR2 SMNVEV (reference sequence). Written as DNA, the CDR3 is TGTGCCAGCAGTTTTTCTGGGGCCAACGTCCTGACTTTC. This encodes CASSFSGANVLTF.